This T cell receptor beta chain was retrieved from a study of cytomegalovirus exposure and HLA in healthy donors. Study outcomes and limitations: Follow-up analysis seemed to connect common viral pathogens with several of the most significant clusters identified. The study listed approximately 160 cytomegalovirus-associated TCR beta chains.

This CDR3 is built from 14 residues. The V gene's germline CDR1 is SEHNR and CDR2 FQNEAQ (reference sequence). Healthy bone marrow donors made up the donor group. Of note for this clone: The antigen is undetermined.

PCR employed 60 Vbeta and 13 Jbeta primers. The repertoire was sequenced with immunoSEQ multiplex PCR; TCRdb's copy has only in-frame clones and lacks some. The profile shows some 110,000 clones, 60% to 85% of them singletons. The receptor was derived from a male donor in good health and CMV-seronegative. The material sequenced was PBMCs. V gene TRBV7-9 combines with J gene TRBJ2-5, with unresolved D. The closer fit of TRBJ2-7 to the DNA end suggests the J call may be wrong. CDR3 DNA: TGTGCCAGCAGCCTGAACCCCTCTAACTACGAGCAGTACTTC. Translation: CASSLNPSNYEQYF.